This T cell receptor (beta chain) was documented in a study of blood T cell repertoires in COVID-19. In the study overall: The United States, Italy and Spain were the sources of the acute and convalescent COVID-19 samples.

The CDR3 length is 15 residues. Germline V CDR1 and CDR2: MGHDK, SYGVNS. The V and J ends lost 3 bases and 13 bases, in that order; junction bases with no gene match: 18. Original processing notes: Scientists estimated how many nucleated cells there were by amplifying reference gene primers. Some clones are missing from TCRdb's copy, which holds only in-frame ones; the method was immunoSEQ multiplex PCR. D and trimming were read from the DNA, whereas the V and J calls and clone size are those reported in that table. The table has around 290,000 clones, 86% seen once. This clone was detected only once. In Seattle, patients joined the study during active infection and were tracked longitudinally.

What was sequenced was peripheral blood. The genes are TRBV25-1 and TRBJ2-7, with 7 bases fitting TRBD1. The source is a woman aged 70 to 79 with COVID-19, enrolled during active disease. CDR3 sequence: CASSDSGTVGTSAYF. The CDR3 DNA sequence: TGTGCCAGCAGTGACTCCGGGACAGTTGGTACGAGTGCCTACTTC.